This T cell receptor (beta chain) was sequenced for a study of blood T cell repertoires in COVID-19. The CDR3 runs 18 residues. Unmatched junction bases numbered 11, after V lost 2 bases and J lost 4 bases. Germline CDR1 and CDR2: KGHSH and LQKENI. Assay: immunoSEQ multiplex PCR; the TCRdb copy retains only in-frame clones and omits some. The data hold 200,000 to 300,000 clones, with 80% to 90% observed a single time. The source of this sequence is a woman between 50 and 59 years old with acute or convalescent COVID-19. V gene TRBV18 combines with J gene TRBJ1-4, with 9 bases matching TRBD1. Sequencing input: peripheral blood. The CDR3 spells CASSPALTGGGSNEKLFF. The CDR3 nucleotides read TGTGCCAGCTCACCAGCCCTGACAGGGGGAGGGAGTAATGAAAAACTGTTTTTT.